The 25 T cell receptor beta chains reported below all come from one sample, sequenced in a study of blood T cell repertoires in COVID-19. Assay: immunoSEQ multiplex PCR; the TCRdb copy retains only in-frame clones and omits some. The sample includes 65,000 to 70,000 clones, 91% of them seen just once. Sequences were obtained from peripheral blood. The receptors were gathered from a human donor with active COVID-19. The donor label of this sample is uncertain.

The chain is built from TRBV25-1 and TRBJ2-3; 13 bases match TRBD2. This CDR3 is 16 amino acids long. Trimming cost V 2 bases and J 9 bases; bases outside gene matches: 8. Per germline, CDR1 MGHDK and CDR2 SYGVNS. CDR3 in DNA: TGTGCCAGCAGTGAAGTTACTCCGGGACTAGCGGGGACGCAGTATTTT. This codes for CASSEVTPGLAGTQYF.

J is TRBJ2-7 and V is TRBV6-5; TRBD1 matches at 10 bases. CDR1 MNHEY and CDR2 SVGAGI come from the germline V gene. V lost 2 bases and J lost 6; bases outside the gene matches: 7. The CDR3 length is 15 residues. CDR3 residues: CASSYSGGQGSEQYF. CDR3 bases: TGTGCCAGCAGTTACAGCGGGGGACAGGGGTCCGAGCAGTACTTC.

The chain carries TRBV18 and TRBJ1-2; the D gene is possibly TRBD1 (5 bases). V shed 3 bases and J shed 6 bases, with 14 bases lying between them. This CDR3 contains 14 residues. Germline CDR1 KGHSH, CDR2 LQKENI. The CDR3, as DNA: TGTGCCAGCTCACCCCTGGCAGGGCTGGATGGCTACACCTTC. Translated, it gives CASSPLAGLDGYTF.

The chain combines TRBV7-8 with TRBJ2-1, with 8 bases fitting TRBD1. The CDR3 consists of 14 residues. V gave up 0 bases and J gave up 6 bases; unmatched junction bases: 1. CDR1 is SGHVS, CDR2 FQNEAQ, per germline. Here the CDR3 reads CASSLATGGNEQFF. CDR3 nucleotide sequence: TGTGCCAGCAGCTTAGCCACAGGGGGCAATGAGCAGTTCTTC.

This clone was found a few times. The rearrangement joins TRBV4-2 to TRBJ2-7; 10 bases line up with TRBD2. The CDR3 has 16 amino acids. CDR1 is LGHNA and CDR2 is YNFKEQ in the germline V gene. V dropped 1 base and J dropped 6; count of bases not matched to a gene: 9. The CDR3 is CASSQVSAGGPGEQYF. The CDR3 DNA is TGTGCCAGCAGCCAAGTTTCAGCGGGAGGGCCCGGCGAGCAGTACTTC.

The rearrangement uses TRBV6-1 and TRBJ2-1; possible D gene TRBD2, 5 bases. Trimming left V 0 bases short and J 8 bases short, with 14 bases between. The CDR3 has 15 residues. In germline, CDR1 is MNHNS, CDR2 SASEGT. CDR3 in DNA: TGTGCCAGCAGTGAAGCGGGGAGAGAGGGCCATGAGCAGTTCTTC. Residues: CASSEAGREGHEQFF.

By proportion, this clone is medium-sized (0.01 to 0.1%). The rearrangement uses TRBV19 and TRBJ2-1, with 7 bases that match TRBD2. V was pared by 5 bases and J by 0 bases, with 19 bases of the junction left unmatched. The CDR3 runs 20 residues. Germline V lookup: CDR1 LNHDA, CDR2 SQIVND (reference sequence). The CDR3 reads CASSLARGLAASSSYNEQFF. The CDR3 region has the DNA TGTGCCAGTAGTCTAGCAAGAGGGCTAGCGGCCTCGAGCTCCTACAATGAGCAGTTCTTC.

The chain couples TRBV14 to TRBJ2-5; D possibly corresponds to TRBD1 (5 bases). The CDR3 spans 14 residues. Trimming removed 1 base at V and 0 bases at J, with 6 bases between. Germline CDR1 and CDR2: SGHDN and FVKESK. This chain's CDR3 is CASSQGQNQETQYF. Written as DNA, the CDR3 is TGTGCCAGCAGCCAAGGACAGAACCAAGAGACCCAGTACTTC.

The chain links TRBV13 to TRBJ2-2; 9 bases align to TRBD2. Per germline, CDR1 PRHDT and CDR2 FYEKMQ (reference sequence). Losses at the gene ends were 2 bases for V and 4 bases for J; bases not matched to a gene: 17. The CDR3 runs to 20 residues. The CDR3 is CASSLRGGRAINTVTGELFF. The CDR3 coding sequence is TGTGCCAGCAGCTTACGGGGCGGGAGGGCCATTAACACGGTCACCGGGGAGCTGTTTTTT.

This rearrangement joins TRBV10-1 to TRBJ2-7; TRBD2 matches at 7 bases. V gave up 8 bases and J gave up 2 bases; unmatched junction bases: 6. CDR1 and CDR2 from the germline V gene are WNHNN and SYGVQD (reference sequence). The CDR3 length is 13 residues. The CDR3 loop is CASGDGRPYEQYF. In DNA, the CDR3 is TGCGCCAGCGGCGACGGGAGGCCCTACGAGCAGTACTTC.

The CDR3 loop reads CASNVGGHTEAFF. The CDR3, as DNA: TGTGCCAGCAACGTCGGGGGGCACACTGAAGCTTTCTTT. This sequence joins TRBV28 and TRBJ1-1, with TRBD1 as a possible D gene (6 bases). This CDR3 has 13 amino acids. Germline CDR1 and CDR2: MDHEN and SYDVKM. Between the trimmed V and J ends, which lost 7 bases and 3 bases, there was a span of 12 bases.

This chain links TRBV7-8 with TRBJ2-1; 8 bases line up with TRBD2. The CDR3 totals 16 residues. V trimming: 0 bases; J trimming: 4 bases; junction bases outside the gene matches: 5. The V gene's germline CDR1 is SGHVS and CDR2 FQNEAQ. CDR3 residues: CASSLALSGGYNEQFF. CDR3 coding DNA: TGTGCCAGCAGCTTAGCTCTCAGCGGGGGATACAATGAGCAGTTCTTC.

This chain connects TRBV11-3 to TRBJ1-1, with no clear D. The CDR3 contains 14 residues. Germline V gives CDR1 SGHNT, CDR2 YENEEA. V dropped 5 bases and J dropped 1 base, with 11 bases sitting between them. The CDR3 sequence: CASSRGSGNTEAFF. Here the CDR3 DNA reads TGTGCCAGCAGCCGAGGTTCGGGGAACACTGAAGCTTTCTTT.

The chain joins TRBV28 to TRBJ2-7, with D tentatively TRBD2 (6 bases). Trimming cost V 6 bases and J 2 bases, with 17 bases left between them. The CDR3 loop spans 15 amino acids. Germline V gene sequence: CDR1 MDHEN, CDR2 SYDVKM. The CDR3 DNA is TGTGCCAGCAGCCCATTGGGGACTGGTACCTACGAGCAGTACTTC. It is translated as CASSPLGTGTYEQYF. The full variable domain, rest sourced from reference TRBV28 and TRBJ2-7, is DVKVTQSSRYLVKRTGEKVFLECVQDMDHENMFWYRQDPGLGLRLIYFSYDVKMKEKGDIPEGYSVSREKKERFSLILESASTNQTSMYLCASSPLGTGTYEQYFGPGTRLTVT.

This sequence joins TRBV5-5 and TRBJ2-1, with D possibly TRBD2 on 5 matching bases. V was cut by 1 base and J by 8 bases, with 7 bases left in between. There are 12 residues in the CDR3. CDR1 is SGHKS and CDR2 is YYEKEE in the germline V gene (reference sequence). The CDR3 loop reads CASSLLRDEQFF. For the CDR3, the DNA is TGTGCCAGCAGCTTGTTGCGGGATGAGCAGTTCTTC.

The gene calls are TRBV27 and TRBJ2-1, with 12 bases identical to TRBD2. The CDR3 is 15 residues long. The V segment lost 6 bases and the J segment 6 bases; nucleotides outside the gene matches: 6. CDR1 and CDR2 (germline): MNHEY, SMNVEV (reference sequence). The CDR3 DNA sequence: TGTGCCAGCAGCCTGCTAGCGGGAGGGGGCAATGAGCAGTTCTTC. Translation gives CASSLLAGGGNEQFF.

This chain connects TRBV21-1 to TRBJ1-5; the D call in the table, TRBD1, was not verified against the DNA. TRBV21-1 is shown as a pseudogene. The CDR3 contains 17 residues. CDR3 region: CASNPDRGAGSNQPQHF. The CDR3 DNA is TGTGCCAGCAACCCGGACAGGGGAGCGGGGTCCAATCAGCCCCAGCATTTT.

The chain carries TRBV2 and TRBJ2-3; 7 nucleotides match TRBD1. The CDR3 runs to 12 residues. The V segment lost 8 bases and the J segment 6 bases; nucleotides outside the gene matches: 5. Germline V lookup: CDR1 SNHLY, CDR2 FYNNEI. The DNA of the CDR3 is TGTGCCAGCGGCAGGGGGAGCGATACGCAGTATTTT. Translated: CASGRGSDTQYF. Together with reference TRBV2 and TRBJ2-3, the CDR3 gives the full variable domain: EPEVTQTPSHQVTQMGQEVILRCVPISNHLYFYWYRQILGQKVEFLVSFYNNEISEKSEIFDDQFSVERPDGSNFTLKIRSTKLEDSAMYFCASGRGSDTQYFGPGTRLTVL.

The rearrangement joins TRBV7-7 to TRBJ2-7, with D perhaps matching TRBD2 (5 bases). V lost 5 bases, J lost 3 bases, and 17 bases lay in between. Germline CDR1 reads SSHAT; CDR2 reads FNYEAQ (reference sequence). This CDR3 contains 15 residues. The chain's CDR3 is CASSPGFGSHYEQYF. In DNA, the CDR3 is TGTGCCAGCAGCCCGGGATTTGGCTCCCACTACGAGCAGTACTTC.

The V call is TRBV28, the J call TRBJ1-2; D gene uncertain. V was trimmed by 3 bases and J by 3 bases, leaving 5 bases between them. Looked up from germline, CDR1 is MDHEN and CDR2 is SYDVKM. The CDR3 length is 12 residues. CDR3 nucleotides: TGTGCCAGCAGTTTCATTGACTATGGCTACACCTTC. This gives the protein CASSFIDYGYTF.

V and J are TRBV5-1 and TRBJ1-4, with 8 positions matching TRBD1. V gave up 0 bases and J gave up 5 bases; unmatched junction bases: 9. CDR3 size: 17 residues. CDR1 and CDR2 from the germline V gene are SGHRS and YFSETQ. The CDR3 bases are TGCGCCAGCAGCTTGGCCGGGACAGGCCCGGGGAATGAAAAACTGTTTTTT. This translates into CASSLAGTGPGNEKLFF.

J is TRBJ2-5 and V is TRBV14; 7 bases map to TRBD1. The CDR3 length is 15 residues. CDR1 is SGHDN and CDR2 is FVKESK in the germline V gene. V lost 2 bases, J lost 5 bases, and 8 bases stayed unmatched. The CDR3 DNA follows: TGTGCCAGCAGCCAACAAAACCGACAGGGTGAGACCCAGTACTTC. Translation: CASSQQNRQGETQYF.

The rearrangement links TRBV5-8 to TRBJ2-6; D is possibly TRBD1 (5 bases). This CDR3 spans 15 amino acids. V was trimmed by 5 bases and J by 1 base, leaving 10 bases between them. Germline V gene sequence: CDR1 SGHTS, CDR2 YDEGEE. DNA of the CDR3: TGTGCCAGCAGACCGACAGATTCTGGGGCCAACGTCCTGACTTTC. Translated, it gives CASRPTDSGANVLTF.

V is TRBV28 and J is TRBJ2-5; D call uncertain. CDR1 and CDR2 (germline): MDHEN, SYDVKM. V lost 5 bases to trimming and J lost 8 bases, with 18 bases between them. This CDR3 has 14 residues. Here the CDR3 reads CASSPTAAVLTQYF. The CDR3 region has the DNA TGTGCCAGCAGTCCTACGGCGGCGGTCCTCACCCAGTACTTC.

The rearrangement uses TRBV11-2 and TRBJ2-7; perhaps TRBD1 as D (6 bases). CDR1 is SGHAT, CDR2 FQNNGV, per germline. Deletions cut 4 bases from V and 2 bases from J, with 15 bases between. CDR3 length: 15 residues. CDR3 residues: CASSSPRGQPYEQYF. The DNA for the CDR3 is TGTGCCAGCAGCTCCCCCCGAGGACAGCCCTACGAGCAGTACTTC.